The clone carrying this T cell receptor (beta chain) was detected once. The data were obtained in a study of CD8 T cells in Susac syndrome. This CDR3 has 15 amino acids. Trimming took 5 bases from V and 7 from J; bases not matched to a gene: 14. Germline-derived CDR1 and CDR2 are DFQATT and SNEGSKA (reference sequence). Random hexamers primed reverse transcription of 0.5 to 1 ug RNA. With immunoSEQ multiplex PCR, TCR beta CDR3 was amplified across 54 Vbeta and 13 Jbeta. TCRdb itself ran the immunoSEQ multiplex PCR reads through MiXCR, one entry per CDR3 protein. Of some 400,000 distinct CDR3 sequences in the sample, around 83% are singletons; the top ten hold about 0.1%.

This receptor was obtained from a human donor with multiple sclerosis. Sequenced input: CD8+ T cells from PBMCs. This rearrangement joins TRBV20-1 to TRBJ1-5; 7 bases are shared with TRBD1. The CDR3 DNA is TGCAGTGCTGGCGACAGGGTCGCTTTTATGCAGCCCCAGCATTTT. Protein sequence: CSAGDRVAFMQPQHF.